This entry features one T cell receptor beta chain sequence. Its antigen is as yet unknown. This CDR3 region has 13 residues. Germline trimming cut 4 bases from V and 4 bases from J; bases unmatched to any gene: 2. Germline CDR1 reads MNHEY; CDR2 reads SMNVEV (reference sequence). These data come from a study of T cell responses to AZD1222 COVID-19 vaccine. Study outcomes and limitations: Vaccine-associated CD4 TCRs ranged over spike, dominating at 160-218 and 743-854. At study baseline, merely several AZD1222 recipients were seropositive. Donors were chiefly white British, with a greater number of females, and clonal diversity was perhaps underestimated.

Sequencing was performed with immunoSEQ multiplex PCR; in TCRdb, only in-frame clones are kept and a portion is missing. The repertoire consists of about 160,000 clones, with about 90% occurring once and the leading ten covering 1.9%. Sequencing used peripheral blood, obtained on day 0 of AZD1222 vaccination. The receptor was derived from an adult in good health. J is TRBJ2-5 and V is TRBV27; 8 bases are shared with TRBD2. CDR3 residues: CASSSGLGETQYF. For the CDR3, the DNA is TGTGCCAGCAGTTCGGGACTAGGAGAGACCCAGTACTTC.